This paragraph reports one T cell receptor beta chain. Antigen: not known. The data were taken from a study of high-grade serous ovarian cancer treatment subgroups. Overall study results and limits: Clonal relatedness tracked neoantigen level, and by trend copy number and mutation load.

Profiled with immunoSEQ multiplex PCR; TCRdb holds only in-frame clones, not every one. The sample shows around 7,700 clones, approximately 70% of them seen only once. The tumor samples were collected prior to definitive surgery or chemotherapy. Germline loops: CDR1 SGHNT, CDR2 YYREEE (reference sequence). The CDR3 is 11 amino acids. The V gene lost 4 bases and the J gene lost 0 bases, with 1 base spanning the gap. The rearrangement uses TRBV5-4 and TRBJ1-1; D is unresolved. The sample comprised tumor tissue. The origin of this receptor is a human donor with high-grade serous ovarian cancer. The CDR3 protein is CASSVNTEAFF. The DNA for the CDR3 is TGTGCCAGCAGCGTGAACACTGAAGCTTTCTTT.